This T cell receptor (beta chain) was documented in a study of T cell responses to AZD1222 COVID-19 vaccine. General observations from the study: Repertoire sampling happened only post peak T cell response.

Turning to this clone: Its antigen is currently unknown.

The data were produced by immunoSEQ multiplex PCR, yet TCRdb's version contains in-frame clones alone and is incomplete. The table shows more than 85,000 clones, with nearly 90% occurring only once. The CDR3 totals 15 residues. V was pared by 4 bases and J by 1 base, with 11 bases between. Germline assignment: CDR1 SGHTA and CDR2 FQGNSA. Specimen: peripheral blood, collected 28 days after the second AZD1222 dose. The V and J genes are TRBV7-2 and TRBJ1-5; perhaps TRBD1 as D (6 bases). The TCR originated in an adult who received the AZD1222 COVID-19 vaccine. CDR3 in amino acids: CASSSGQSSNQPQHF. CDR3 coding DNA: TGTGCCAGCAGCTCGGGACAATCGAGCAATCAGCCCCAGCATTTT. The complete variable domain, with remaining parts taken from reference TRBV7-2 and TRBJ1-5, reads GAGVSQSPSNKVTEKGKDVELRCDPISGHTALYWYRQSLGQGLEFLIYFQGNSAPDKSGLPSDRFSAERTGGSVSTLTIQRTQQEDSAVYLCASSSGQSSNQPQHFGDGTRLSIL.